Each of the 27 T cell receptor beta chains below was sequenced from the same sample in a study of blood T cells in healthy people across ages. PCR was performed a second time for roughly 7 to 11 cycles using a sample-barcoded 5' primer and a J-beta primer mix. TCRdb reanalysed the 5' RACE reads using MiXCR and keeps one entry per CDR3 protein. The data show around 780,000 distinct CDR3 sequences, roughly 24% seen once. A further study also used this sample, focusing on T cells of mothers and their children.

The sequencing input was blood. All receptors come from a boy aged 10-17 years in good health.

This clonotype has only a few counts. The gene calls are TRBV20-1 and TRBJ1-5, with D perhaps matching TRBD1 (5 bases). CDR1 and CDR2 (germline): DFQATT, SNEGSKA (reference sequence). Trimming shortened V by 6 bases and J by 0 bases, and 12 bases separated the two germline ends. The CDR3 has 14 residues. This CDR3 is CSAQGTYSNQPQHF. CDR3 in DNA: TGCAGTGCCCAGGGTACCTATAGCAATCAGCCCCAGCATTTT.

The V and J genes are TRBV5-5 and TRBJ1-1, with 11 positions matching TRBD1. Germline V lookup: CDR1 SGHKS, CDR2 YYEKEE (reference sequence). The V segment lost 3 bases and the J segment 2 bases; nucleotides outside the gene matches: 6. This CDR3 is 16 amino acids long. The CDR3 loop is CASSSGQGAGNTEAFF. CDR3 DNA: TGTGCCAGCAGCTCAGGACAGGGGGCGGGCAACACTGAAGCTTTCTTT.

The CDR3 DNA reads TGTGCCAGCAGTTTCGGACTAGAAAACATTCAGTACTTC. Protein: CASSFGLENIQYF. The chain links TRBV12-3 or TRBV12-4 to TRBJ2-4, with 7 bases lining up with TRBD2. The CDR3 runs to 13 residues. The V gene end was trimmed by 3 bases and the J gene end by 5 bases; junction bases not matched to a gene: 1.

This sequence joins TRBV10-3 and TRBJ2-1; TRBD2 might be the D (5 bases). Germline CDR1 is ENHRY and CDR2 is SYGVKD. V was shortened by 6 bases and J by 6 bases, with 12 bases between the two germline ends. The CDR3 is 13 residues long. The CDR3: CAIREELLNEQFF. For the CDR3, the DNA is TGTGCCATCAGGGAGGAACTGCTCAATGAGCAGTTCTTC.

The rearrangement links TRBV5-1 to TRBJ2-3, with TRBD2 identical over 10 bases. Unmatched junction bases numbered 5, after V lost 0 bases and J lost 1 base. Germline assignment: CDR1 SGHRS and CDR2 YFSETQ. The CDR3 covers 17 residues. This chain's CDR3 is CASSLGTSGGGTDTQYF. Here the CDR3 DNA reads TGCGCCAGCAGCTTGGGGACTAGCGGAGGCGGCACAGATACGCAGTATTTT. Looking up the rest from reference TRBV5-1 and TRBJ2-3 gives the full variable domain: KAGVTQTPRYLIKTRGQQVTLSCSPISGHRSVSWYQQTPGQGLQFLFEYFSETQRNKGNFPGRFSGRQFSNSRSEMNVSTLELGDSALYLCASSLGTSGGGTDTQYFGPGTRLTVL.

The V and J genes are TRBV20-1 and TRBJ1-4; TRBD1 might be the D (5 bases). The CDR3 has 14 residues. From germline, CDR1 is DFQATT and CDR2 SNEGSKA (reference sequence). The V and J ends lost 5 bases and 8 bases respectively, with 18 bases between them. DNA of the CDR3: TGCAGTGCTGCCCAGACAGCGTTTCAGGAAAAACTGTTTTTT. Its translation is CSAAQTAFQEKLFF.

This clonotype showed up just a few times. This chain joins TRBV25-1 and TRBJ1-4, with TRBD1 matching 7 bases. Germline CDR1 MGHDK, CDR2 SYGVNS. The V segment lost 2 bases and the J segment 4 bases; nucleotides outside the gene matches: 4. This CDR3 is 15 amino acids long. The CDR3 here is CASSEPTGNNEKLFF. The CDR3 DNA reads TGTGCCAGCAGTGAACCGACAGGGAATAATGAAAAACTGTTTTTT.

The chain combines TRBV2 with TRBJ2-5; TRBD1 might be the D (6 bases). The last part of the DNA fits TRBJ2-7 better; the J call may be wrong. Germline CDR1 is SNHLY and CDR2 is FYNNEI. The CDR3 is 13 residues long. The CDR3 DNA reads TGTGCCAGCACCCTGGACAGATCCTACGAGCAGTACTTC. Residues: CASTLDRSYEQYF.

This clonotype was observed a handful of times. The V gene is TRBV7-9, the J gene TRBJ1-2, with D unresolved. Germline V lookup: CDR1 SEHNR, CDR2 FQNEAQ (reference sequence). CDR3 length: 12 amino acids. Trimming stripped 8 bases from V and 6 bases from J, with 13 bases between. The CDR3 coding sequence is TGTGCCAGCGTCGCCGGCTTGAATGGCTACACCTTC. Amino acids: CASVAGLNGYTF.

The genes are TRBV9 and TRBJ2-5; 9 bases agree with TRBD2. The V gene's germline CDR1 is SGDLS and CDR2 YYNGEE. CDR3 size: 16 residues. The ends lost 2 bases at V and 4 bases at J; junction bases unmatched: 9. The CDR3 region is CASSVYSGGERETQYF. The DNA for the CDR3 is TGTGCCAGCAGCGTGTATAGCGGGGGCGAGAGAGAGACCCAGTACTTC.

The genes are TRBV9 and TRBJ1-6, with no clear D. V was cut by 6 bases and J by 10 bases, with 5 bases left in between. The germline V gene encodes CDR1 SGDLS and CDR2 YYNGEE. The CDR3 is 10 residues long. The CDR3 protein is CASIRSPLHF. In DNA form, the CDR3 reads TGTGCCAGCATCCGATCACCCCTCCACTTT.

This clonotype has a handful of counts. V is TRBV7-9 and J is TRBJ2-7, with D possibly TRBD2 on 6 matching bases. Germline assignment: CDR1 SEHNR and CDR2 FQNEAQ (reference sequence). V dropped 5 bases and J dropped 9 bases, with 8 bases sitting between them. This CDR3 is 10 amino acids long. Here the CDR3 reads CASSGTWQYF. The CDR3 DNA reads TGTGCCAGCAGCGGGACTTGGCAGTACTTC. Combining the CDR3 with reference TRBV7-9 and TRBJ2-7 gives the whole variable domain DTGVSQNPRHKITKRGQNVTFRCDPISEHNRLYWYRQTLGQGPEFLTYFQNEAQLEKSRLLSDRFSAERPKGSFSTLEIQRTEQGDSAMYLCASSGTWQYFGPGTRLTVT.

The chain employs TRBV5-1 and TRBJ1-4; D may be TRBD1 (5 bases). CDR1 SGHRS and CDR2 YFSETQ come from the germline V gene. Trimming took off 2 bases at V and 2 bases at J, with 19 bases between the two ends. This CDR3 has 18 amino acids. CDR3 amino acids: CASSFRGTEPGTNEKLFF. The CDR3 nucleotides read TGCGCCAGCAGCTTTCGAGGGACGGAACCTGGGACTAATGAAAAACTGTTTTTT.

This clonotype was seen a handful of times. This chain links TRBV24-1 with TRBJ2-1; 8 bases map to TRBD1. The CDR3 is 15 amino acids. Germline V gene sequence: CDR1 KGHDR, CDR2 SFDVKD. Germline trimming cut 6 bases from V and 0 bases from J; bases unmatched to any gene: 3. CDR3 bases: TGTGCCACCAGTTACGGACAGGGCTCCTACAATGAGCAGTTCTTC. It is translated as CATSYGQGSYNEQFF.

The sample holds many counts of this clonotype. This chain uses TRBV5-1 with TRBJ2-5; TRBD2 matches 8 bases. Germline V gene sequence: CDR1 SGHRS, CDR2 YFSETQ. This CDR3 has 22 residues. V shed 2 bases and J 0 bases; nucleotides not matched to a gene: 24. CDR3 region: CASSFPSGAREGPSPHQETQYF. CDR3 coding DNA: TGCGCCAGCAGCTTCCCGTCAGGGGCTCGGGAGGGTCCCTCTCCCCACCAAGAGACCCAGTACTTC.

This clonotype appeared a single time. The gene calls are TRBV20-1 and TRBJ2-5; 9 nucleotides align to TRBD2. Germline trimming cut 6 bases from V and 9 bases from J; bases unmatched to any gene: 11. CDR1 is DFQATT and CDR2 is SNEGSKA in the germline V gene (reference sequence). CDR3 size: 13 residues. The CDR3 nucleotides read TGCAGTGCGGTAGCTAGCGGGGTGGGGGCCCAGTACTTC. It translates to CSAVASGVGAQYF.

This clonotype was seen only a few times. The V call is TRBV20-1, the J call TRBJ2-1, with 13 bases identical to TRBD2. The CDR3 spans 16 residues. The J segment lost 3 bases and the V segment lost 6 bases, leaving 8 bases of the junction unmatched. The V gene's germline CDR1 is DFQATT and CDR2 SNEGSKA (reference sequence). CDR3 nucleotide sequence: TGCAGTGCACGGACTAGCGGGGGTGACATCTACAATGAGCAGTTCTTC. This codes for CSARTSGGDIYNEQFF.

This clonotype has a handful of counts. This chain uses TRBV4-2 with TRBJ2-7, with D perhaps matching TRBD2 (6 bases). Trimming cost V 2 bases and J 6 bases, with 14 bases left between them. The germline CDR1 and CDR2 sequences are LGHNA and YNFKEQ. This CDR3 is 14 amino acids long. Written as DNA, the CDR3 is TGTGCCAGCAGCCAATTCTTAGCGGACACCGAGCAGTACTTC. It yields the protein CASSQFLADTEQYF.

This chain joins TRBV6-6 and TRBJ2-6; the D is unclear. Looked up from germline, CDR1 is MNHNY and CDR2 is SVGAGI (reference sequence). Between the trimmed V and J ends, which lost 11 bases and 0 bases, there was a span of 14 bases. The CDR3 loop spans 15 amino acids. The CDR3 reads CAGMGSASGANVLTF. The CDR3 DNA sequence: TGTGCCGGGATGGGATCCGCCTCTGGGGCCAACGTCCTGACTTTC.

The chain is built from TRBV6-6 and TRBJ1-2; a possible D gene is TRBD1 (5 bases). CDR3 length: 13 residues. V was pared by 8 bases and J by 7 bases, with 17 bases between. CDR1 and CDR2 (germline): MNHNY, SVGAGI (reference sequence). The CDR3 region is CASGPGPEGGYTF. The CDR3 DNA reads TGTGCCAGCGGCCCGGGGCCTGAGGGTGGCTACACCTTC.

This rearrangement joins TRBV10-3 to TRBJ2-7; 10 bases map to TRBD2. CDR1 ENHRY and CDR2 SYGVKD come from the germline V gene. The CDR3 runs 14 residues. Unmatched junction bases numbered 6, after V lost 10 bases and J lost 0 bases. The DNA of the CDR3 is TGTGCCAGCCATAGCGGGGGGAACTCCTACGAGCAGTACTTC. It is translated as CASHSGGNSYEQYF.

This chain uses TRBV5-1 with TRBJ2-5; D call uncertain. The J call may be faulty, since TRBJ2-1 better matches the DNA end. The CDR3 is 12 amino acids. Germline V gene sequence: CDR1 SGHRS, CDR2 YFSETQ. The CDR3 sequence is CASSLGEVEQFF. The CDR3 DNA sequence: TGCGCCAGCAGCTTGGGTGAGGTTGAGCAGTTCTTC.

V and J are TRBV4-1 and TRBJ2-3, with 9 bases aligning to TRBD2. V shed 4 bases, J shed 6 bases, and the junction held 8 bases outside the gene matches. The CDR3 consists of 15 residues. The germline V gene encodes CDR1 MGHRA and CDR2 YSYEKL. The CDR3 nucleotides read TGCGCCAGCAGCCGAGGAGGGAGCGGGGGGGATACGCAGTATTTT. Translating gives CASSRGGSGGDTQYF.

Only a few counts were recorded for this clonotype. The chain combines TRBV3-1 with TRBJ2-4; maybe TRBD1 (6 bases). The CDR3 covers 14 residues. In germline, CDR1 is LGHDT, CDR2 YNNKEL (reference sequence). Trimming pared 7 bases from V and 5 bases from J, leaving 15 bases between. Here the CDR3 reads CASTKSGGENIQYF. The CDR3, as DNA: TGTGCCAGCACCAAAAGTGGGGGCGAAAACATTCAGTACTTC. The whole variable domain, remainder taken from reference TRBV3-1 and TRBJ2-4, is DTAVSQTPKYLVTQMGNDKSIKCEQNLGHDTMYWYKQDSKKFLKIMFSYNNKELIINETVPNRFSPKSPDKAHLNLHINSLELGDSAVYFCASTKSGGENIQYFGAGTRLSVL.

On this clonotype: Compared with germline, one end of the junction differs, possibly owing to a read error. This rearrangement joins TRBV12-3 or TRBV12-4 to TRBJ2-1, with D tentatively TRBD1 (6 bases). The CDR3 has 13 residues. This CDR3 is CASSSGVYYEQFF. CDR3 coding DNA: TGTGCCAGCAGTTCAGGGGTCTACTATGAGCAGTTCTTC.

In this sample, this clonotype turned up many times. This chain links TRBV2 with TRBJ2-5; tentatively, D is TRBD1 or TRBD2 (5 bases each). CDR1 and CDR2 from the germline V gene are SNHLY and FYNNEI. There are 13 residues in the CDR3. Trimming took 8 bases from V and 5 from J, leaving 15 bases between them. The CDR3: CASRFFWGETQYF. The DNA of the CDR3 is TGTGCCAGCCGGTTTTTTTGGGGGGAGACCCAGTACTTC.

The chain is built from TRBV4-1 and TRBJ1-4, with TRBD1 as a possible D gene (5 bases). CDR1 is MGHRA and CDR2 is YSYEKL in the germline V gene. V was shortened by 1 base and J by 4 bases, with 16 bases between the two germline ends. The CDR3 runs 17 residues. The chain's CDR3 is CASSQVRGRTYNEKLFF. CDR3 nucleotides: TGCGCCAGCAGCCAAGTTCGGGGGAGAACCTATAATGAAAAACTGTTTTTT.